This T cell receptor beta chain stems from a study of T-cell memory formation after mild COVID-19. The CDR3 is made up of 17 amino acids. The V gene end was trimmed by 4 bases and the J gene end by 1 base; junction bases not matched to a gene: 9. Germline-derived CDR1 and CDR2 are SGDLS and YYNGEE. TCRalpha and TCRbeta libraries used 5'RACE with constant-segment primers and UMIs. Via MiXCR, TCRdb re-called the 5' RACE reads, giving one row per CDR3 protein. The sample holds fewer than 650,000 distinct CDR3 sequences, roughly 17% seen once. About this clonotype itself: What it binds is unknown.

General study points: Specificity for SARS-CoV-2 was not confirmed among the second-wave clones peaking on day 37. A subset of responding clones appeared in pre-infection memory, suggesting cross-reactive memory joined.

The TCR was taken from an adult woman who had mild COVID-19 (a few samples of this study predate the infection). Cell type and time point are not known. The chain combines TRBV9 with TRBJ2-3; 10 bases align to TRBD2. Sequenced input: PBMCs or a T cell subset sorted from them (not recorded which). CDR3 protein: CASSTRTSGQRTDTQYF. In DNA form, the CDR3 reads TGTGCCAGCAGCACCAGGACTAGCGGACAACGCACAGATACGCAGTATTTT. Using reference TRBV9 and TRBJ2-3 for the parts outside the CDR3, the full variable domain is DSGVTQTPKHLITATGQRVTLRCSPRSGDLSVYWYQQSLDQGLQFLIQYYNGEERAKGNILERFSAQQFPDLHSELNLSSLELGDSALYFCASSTRTSGQRTDTQYFGPGTRLTVL.